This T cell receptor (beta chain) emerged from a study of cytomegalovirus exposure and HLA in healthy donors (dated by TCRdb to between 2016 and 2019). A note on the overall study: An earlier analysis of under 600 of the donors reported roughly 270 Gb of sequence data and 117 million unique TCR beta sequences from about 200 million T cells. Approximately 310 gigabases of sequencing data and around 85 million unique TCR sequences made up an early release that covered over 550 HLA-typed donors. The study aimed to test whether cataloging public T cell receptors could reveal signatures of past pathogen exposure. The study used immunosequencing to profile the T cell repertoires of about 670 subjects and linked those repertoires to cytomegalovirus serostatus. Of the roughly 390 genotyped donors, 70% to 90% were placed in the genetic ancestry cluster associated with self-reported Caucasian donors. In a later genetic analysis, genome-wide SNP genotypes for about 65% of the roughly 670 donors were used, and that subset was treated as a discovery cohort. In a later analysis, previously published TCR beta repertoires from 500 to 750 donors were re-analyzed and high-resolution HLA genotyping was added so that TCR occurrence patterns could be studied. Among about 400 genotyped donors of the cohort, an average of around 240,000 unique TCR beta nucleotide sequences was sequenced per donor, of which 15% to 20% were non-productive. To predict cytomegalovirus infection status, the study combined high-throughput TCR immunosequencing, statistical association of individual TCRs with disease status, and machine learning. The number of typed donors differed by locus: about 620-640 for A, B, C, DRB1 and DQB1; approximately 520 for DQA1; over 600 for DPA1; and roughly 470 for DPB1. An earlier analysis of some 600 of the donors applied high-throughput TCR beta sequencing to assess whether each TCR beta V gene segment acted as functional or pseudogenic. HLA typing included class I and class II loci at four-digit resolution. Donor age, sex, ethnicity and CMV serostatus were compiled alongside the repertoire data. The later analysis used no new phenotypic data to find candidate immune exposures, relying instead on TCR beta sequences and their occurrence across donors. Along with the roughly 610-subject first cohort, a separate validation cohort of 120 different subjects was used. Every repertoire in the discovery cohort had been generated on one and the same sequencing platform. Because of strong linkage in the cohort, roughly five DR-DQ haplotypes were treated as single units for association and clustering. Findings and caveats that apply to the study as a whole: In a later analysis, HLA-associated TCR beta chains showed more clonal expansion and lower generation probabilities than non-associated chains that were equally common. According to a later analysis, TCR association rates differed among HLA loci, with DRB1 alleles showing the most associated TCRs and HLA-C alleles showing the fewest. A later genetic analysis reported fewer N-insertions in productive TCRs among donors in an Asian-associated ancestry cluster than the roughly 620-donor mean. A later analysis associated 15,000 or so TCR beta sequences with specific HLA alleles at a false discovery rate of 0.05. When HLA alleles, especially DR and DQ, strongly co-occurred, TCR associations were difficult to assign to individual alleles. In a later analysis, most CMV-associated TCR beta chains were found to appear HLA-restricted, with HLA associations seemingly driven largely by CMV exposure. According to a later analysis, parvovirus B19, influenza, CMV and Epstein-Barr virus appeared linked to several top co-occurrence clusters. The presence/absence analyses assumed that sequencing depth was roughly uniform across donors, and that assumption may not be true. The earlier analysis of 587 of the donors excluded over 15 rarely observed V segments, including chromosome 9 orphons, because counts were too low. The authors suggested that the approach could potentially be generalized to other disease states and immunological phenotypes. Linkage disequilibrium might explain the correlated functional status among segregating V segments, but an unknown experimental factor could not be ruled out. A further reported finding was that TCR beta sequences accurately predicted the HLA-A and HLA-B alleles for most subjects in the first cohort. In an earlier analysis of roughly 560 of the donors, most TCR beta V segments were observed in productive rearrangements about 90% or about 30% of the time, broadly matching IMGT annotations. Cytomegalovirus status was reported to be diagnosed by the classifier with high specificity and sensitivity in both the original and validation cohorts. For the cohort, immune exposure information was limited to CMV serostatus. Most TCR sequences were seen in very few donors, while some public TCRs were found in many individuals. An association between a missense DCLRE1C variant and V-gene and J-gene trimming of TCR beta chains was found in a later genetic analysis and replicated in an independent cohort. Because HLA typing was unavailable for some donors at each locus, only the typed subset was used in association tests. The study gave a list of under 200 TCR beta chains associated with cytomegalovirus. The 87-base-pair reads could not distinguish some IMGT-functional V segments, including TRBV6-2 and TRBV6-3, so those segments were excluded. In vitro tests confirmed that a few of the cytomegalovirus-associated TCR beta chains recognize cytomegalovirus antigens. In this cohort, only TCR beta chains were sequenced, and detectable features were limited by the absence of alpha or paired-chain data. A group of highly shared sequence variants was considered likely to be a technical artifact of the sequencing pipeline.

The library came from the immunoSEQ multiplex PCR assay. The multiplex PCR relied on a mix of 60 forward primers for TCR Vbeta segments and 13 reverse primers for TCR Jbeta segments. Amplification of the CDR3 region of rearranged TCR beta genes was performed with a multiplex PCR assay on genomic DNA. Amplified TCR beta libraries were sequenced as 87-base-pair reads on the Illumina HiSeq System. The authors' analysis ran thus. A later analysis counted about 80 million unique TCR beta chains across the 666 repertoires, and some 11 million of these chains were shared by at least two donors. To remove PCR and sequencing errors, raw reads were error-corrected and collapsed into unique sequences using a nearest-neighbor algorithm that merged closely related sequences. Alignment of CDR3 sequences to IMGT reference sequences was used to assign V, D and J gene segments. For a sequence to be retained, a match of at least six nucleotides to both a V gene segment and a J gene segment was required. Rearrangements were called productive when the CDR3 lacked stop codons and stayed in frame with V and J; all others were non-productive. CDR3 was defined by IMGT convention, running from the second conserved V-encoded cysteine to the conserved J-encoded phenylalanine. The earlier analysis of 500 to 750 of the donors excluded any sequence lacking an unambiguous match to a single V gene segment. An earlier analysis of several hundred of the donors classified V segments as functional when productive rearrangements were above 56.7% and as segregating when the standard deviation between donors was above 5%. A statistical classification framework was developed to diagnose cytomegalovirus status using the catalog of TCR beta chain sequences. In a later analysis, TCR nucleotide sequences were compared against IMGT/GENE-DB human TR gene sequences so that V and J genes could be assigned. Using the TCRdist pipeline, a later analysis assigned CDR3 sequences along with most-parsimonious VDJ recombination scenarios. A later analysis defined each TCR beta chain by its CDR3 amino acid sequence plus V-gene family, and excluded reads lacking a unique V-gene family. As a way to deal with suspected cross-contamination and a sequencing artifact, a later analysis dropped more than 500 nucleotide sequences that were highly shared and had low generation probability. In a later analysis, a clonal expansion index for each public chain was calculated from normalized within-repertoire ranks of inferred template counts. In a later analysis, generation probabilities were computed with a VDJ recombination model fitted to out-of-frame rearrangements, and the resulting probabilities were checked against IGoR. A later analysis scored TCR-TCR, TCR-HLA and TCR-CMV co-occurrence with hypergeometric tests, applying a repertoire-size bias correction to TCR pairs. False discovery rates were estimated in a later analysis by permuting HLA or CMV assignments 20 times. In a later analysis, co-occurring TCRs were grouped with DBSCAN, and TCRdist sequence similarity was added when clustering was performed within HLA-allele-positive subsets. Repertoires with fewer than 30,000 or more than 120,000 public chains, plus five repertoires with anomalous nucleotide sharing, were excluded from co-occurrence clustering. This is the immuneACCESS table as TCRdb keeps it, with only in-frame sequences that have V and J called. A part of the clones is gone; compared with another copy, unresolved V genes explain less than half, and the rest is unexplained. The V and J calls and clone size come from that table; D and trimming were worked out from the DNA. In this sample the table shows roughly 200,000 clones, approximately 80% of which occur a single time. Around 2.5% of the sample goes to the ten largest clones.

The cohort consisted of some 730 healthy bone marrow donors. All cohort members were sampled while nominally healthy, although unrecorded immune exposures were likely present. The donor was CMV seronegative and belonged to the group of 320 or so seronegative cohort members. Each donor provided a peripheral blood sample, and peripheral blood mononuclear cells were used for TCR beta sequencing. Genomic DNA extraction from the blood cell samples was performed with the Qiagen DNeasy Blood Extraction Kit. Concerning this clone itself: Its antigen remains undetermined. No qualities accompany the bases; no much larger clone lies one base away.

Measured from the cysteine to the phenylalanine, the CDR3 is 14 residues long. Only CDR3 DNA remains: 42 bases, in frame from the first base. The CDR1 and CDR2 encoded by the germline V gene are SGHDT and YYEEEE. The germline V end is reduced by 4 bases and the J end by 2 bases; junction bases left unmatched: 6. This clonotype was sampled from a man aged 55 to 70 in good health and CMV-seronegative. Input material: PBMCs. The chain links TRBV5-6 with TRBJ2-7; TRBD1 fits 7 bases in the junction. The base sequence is TGTGCCAGCAGCCCTTGGGACAGACCCTACGAGCAGTACTTC. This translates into CASSPWDRPYEQYF.